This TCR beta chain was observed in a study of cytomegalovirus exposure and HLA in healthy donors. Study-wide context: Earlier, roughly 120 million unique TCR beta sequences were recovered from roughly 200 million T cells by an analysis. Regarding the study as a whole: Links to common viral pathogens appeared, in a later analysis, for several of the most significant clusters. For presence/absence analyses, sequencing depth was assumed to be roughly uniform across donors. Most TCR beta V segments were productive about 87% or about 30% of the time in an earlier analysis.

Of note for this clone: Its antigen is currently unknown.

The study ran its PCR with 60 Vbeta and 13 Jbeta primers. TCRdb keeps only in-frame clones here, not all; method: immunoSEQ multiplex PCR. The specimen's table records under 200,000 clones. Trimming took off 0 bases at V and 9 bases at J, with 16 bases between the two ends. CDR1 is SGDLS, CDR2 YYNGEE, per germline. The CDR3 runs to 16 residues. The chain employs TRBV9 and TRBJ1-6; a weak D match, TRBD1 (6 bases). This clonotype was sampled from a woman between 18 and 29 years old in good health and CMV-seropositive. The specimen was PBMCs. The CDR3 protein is CASSVDNGGATSPLHF. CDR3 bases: TGTGCCAGCAGCGTAGACAATGGGGGCGCGACTTCACCCCTCCACTTT.